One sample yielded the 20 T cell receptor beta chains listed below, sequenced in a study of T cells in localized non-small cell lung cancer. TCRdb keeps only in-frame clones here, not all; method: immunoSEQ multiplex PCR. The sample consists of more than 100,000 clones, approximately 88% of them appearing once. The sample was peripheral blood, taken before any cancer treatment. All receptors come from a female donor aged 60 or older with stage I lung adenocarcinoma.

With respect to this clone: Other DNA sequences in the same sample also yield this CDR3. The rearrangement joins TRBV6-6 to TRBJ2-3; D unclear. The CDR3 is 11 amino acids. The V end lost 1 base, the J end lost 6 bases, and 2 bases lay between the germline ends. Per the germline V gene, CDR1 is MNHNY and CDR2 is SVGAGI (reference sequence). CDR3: CASSYLDTQYF. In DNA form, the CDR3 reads TGTGCCAGCAGTTACTTGGATACGCAGTATTTT.

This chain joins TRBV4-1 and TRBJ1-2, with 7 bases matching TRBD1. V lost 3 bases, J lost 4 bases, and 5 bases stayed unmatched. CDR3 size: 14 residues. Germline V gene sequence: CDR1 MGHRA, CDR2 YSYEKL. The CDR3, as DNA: TGCGCCAGCAGCCAGGCCGGGACAGTCTATGGCTACACCTTC. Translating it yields CASSQAGTVYGYTF.

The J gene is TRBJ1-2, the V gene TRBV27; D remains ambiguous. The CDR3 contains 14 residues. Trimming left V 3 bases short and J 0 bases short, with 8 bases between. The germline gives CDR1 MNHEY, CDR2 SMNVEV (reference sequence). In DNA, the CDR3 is TGTGCCAGCAGTTTCCTCGGGGCTAACTATGGCTACACCTTC. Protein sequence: CASSFLGANYGYTF.

The CDR3: CASSPQVGYYNEQFF. DNA for the CDR3: TGTGCCAGCTCACCACAAGTGGGCTACTACAATGAGCAGTTCTTC. The rearrangement joins TRBV18 to TRBJ2-1; no clear D gene. V was pared by 1 base and J by 3 bases, with 10 bases between. The length of the CDR3 is 15 residues. The germline V gene encodes CDR1 KGHSH and CDR2 LQKENI.

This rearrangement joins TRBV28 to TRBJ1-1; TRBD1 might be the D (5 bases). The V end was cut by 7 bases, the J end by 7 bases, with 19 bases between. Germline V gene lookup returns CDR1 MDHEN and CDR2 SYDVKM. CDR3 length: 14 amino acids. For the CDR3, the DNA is TGTGCCAGCACCCCTCTACCCGACAGCCGTGAAGCTTTCTTT. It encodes CASTPLPDSREAFF.

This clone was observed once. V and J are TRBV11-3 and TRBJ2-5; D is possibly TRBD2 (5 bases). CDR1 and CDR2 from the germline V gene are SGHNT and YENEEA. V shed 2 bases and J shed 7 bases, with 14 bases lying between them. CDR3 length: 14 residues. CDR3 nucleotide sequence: TGTGCCAGCAGCTTAACAGCCTCCAGCGGGACCCAGTACTTC. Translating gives CASSLTASSGTQYF.

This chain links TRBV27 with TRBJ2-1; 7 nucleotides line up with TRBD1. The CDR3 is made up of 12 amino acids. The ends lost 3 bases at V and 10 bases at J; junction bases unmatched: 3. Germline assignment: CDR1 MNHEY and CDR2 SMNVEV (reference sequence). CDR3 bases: TGTGCCAGCAGTTTCCGACAGGGAGAGCAGTTCTTC. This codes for CASSFRQGEQFF.

CDR3 region: CASSRTGQEGYTF. In nucleotides, the CDR3 is TGTGCCAGTAGTAGAACAGGGCAAGAGGGCTACACCTTC. The chain carries TRBV19 and TRBJ1-2, with D tentatively TRBD1 (6 bases). The CDR3 consists of 13 residues. Germline-derived CDR1 and CDR2 are LNHDA and SQIVND (reference sequence). V shed 4 bases and J shed 8 bases, with 14 bases lying between them. Drawing the rest from reference TRBV19 and TRBJ1-2, the complete variable domain is DGGITQSPKYLFRKEGQNVTLSCEQNLNHDAMYWYRQDPGQGLRLIYYSQIVNDFQKGDIAEGYSVSREKKESFPLTVTSAQKNPTAFYLCASSRTGQEGYTFGSGTRLTVV.

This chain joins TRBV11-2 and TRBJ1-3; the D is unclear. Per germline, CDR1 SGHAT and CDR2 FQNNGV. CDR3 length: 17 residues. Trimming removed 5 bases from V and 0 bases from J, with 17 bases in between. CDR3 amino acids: CASSAPRTVVSGNTIYF. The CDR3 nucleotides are TGTGCCAGCAGCGCCCCGCGGACCGTGGTCTCTGGAAACACCATATATTTT.

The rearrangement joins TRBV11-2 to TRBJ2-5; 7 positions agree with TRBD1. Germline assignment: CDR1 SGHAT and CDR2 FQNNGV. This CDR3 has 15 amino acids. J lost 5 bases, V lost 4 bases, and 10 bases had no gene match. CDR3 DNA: TGTGCCAGCAGCTCTAATGCCGGGACAGTGGAGACCCAGTACTTC. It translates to CASSSNAGTVETQYF.

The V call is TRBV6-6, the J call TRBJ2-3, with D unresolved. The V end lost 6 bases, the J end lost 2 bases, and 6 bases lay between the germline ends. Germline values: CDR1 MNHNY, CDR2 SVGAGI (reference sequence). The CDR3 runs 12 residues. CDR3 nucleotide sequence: TGTGCCAGCAGAACATTCACAGATACGCAGTATTTT. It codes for CASRTFTDTQYF.

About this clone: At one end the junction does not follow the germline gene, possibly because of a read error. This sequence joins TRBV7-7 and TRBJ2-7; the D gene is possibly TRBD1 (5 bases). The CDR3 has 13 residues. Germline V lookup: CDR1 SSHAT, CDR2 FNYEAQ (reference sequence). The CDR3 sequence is CASSPSTAYEQYF. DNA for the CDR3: TGTGCTAGCAGCCCTTCGACAGCCTACGAGCAGTACTTC.

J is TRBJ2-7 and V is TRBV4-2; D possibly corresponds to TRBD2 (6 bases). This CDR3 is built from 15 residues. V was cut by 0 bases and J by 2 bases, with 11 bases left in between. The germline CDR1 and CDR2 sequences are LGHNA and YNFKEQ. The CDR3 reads CASSQDSREPYEQYF. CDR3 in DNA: TGTGCCAGCAGCCAAGATAGCCGGGAGCCCTACGAGCAGTACTTC.

CDR3: CASSATGLYEQYF. In DNA form, the CDR3 reads TGCGCCAGCAGTGCGACTGGACTCTACGAGCAGTACTTC. This chain joins TRBV10-1 and TRBJ2-7; D is possibly TRBD2 (5 bases). Germline V gene lookup returns CDR1 WNHNN and CDR2 SYGVQD (reference sequence). Trimming shortened V by 4 bases and J by 3 bases, and 10 bases separated the two germline ends. The CDR3 extends over 13 amino acids.

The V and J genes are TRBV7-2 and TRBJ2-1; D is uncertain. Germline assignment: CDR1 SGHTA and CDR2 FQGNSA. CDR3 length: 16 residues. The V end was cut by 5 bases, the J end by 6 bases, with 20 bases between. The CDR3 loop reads CASSPASGPTSNEQFF. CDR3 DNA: TGTGCCAGCAGCCCGGCTTCCGGCCCCACGAGCAATGAGCAGTTCTTC.

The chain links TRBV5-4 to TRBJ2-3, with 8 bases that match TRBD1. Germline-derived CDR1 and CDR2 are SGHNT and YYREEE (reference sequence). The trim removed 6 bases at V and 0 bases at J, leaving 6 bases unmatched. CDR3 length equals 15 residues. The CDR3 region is CASNFGQGSTDTQYF. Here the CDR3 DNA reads TGTGCCAGCAACTTCGGACAGGGAAGCACAGATACGCAGTATTTT.

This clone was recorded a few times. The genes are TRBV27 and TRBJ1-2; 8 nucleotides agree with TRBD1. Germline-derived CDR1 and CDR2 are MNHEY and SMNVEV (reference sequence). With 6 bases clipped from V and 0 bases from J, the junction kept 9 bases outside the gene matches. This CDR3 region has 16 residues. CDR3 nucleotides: TGTGCCAGCAGAACTCCCGGACAGGGAGCTAACTATGGCTACACCTTC. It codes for CASRTPGQGANYGYTF.

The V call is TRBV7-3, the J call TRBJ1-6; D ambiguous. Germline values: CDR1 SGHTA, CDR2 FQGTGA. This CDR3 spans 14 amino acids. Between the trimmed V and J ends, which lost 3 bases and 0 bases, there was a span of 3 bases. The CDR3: CASSLSSYNSPLHF. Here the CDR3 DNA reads TGTGCCAGCAGCTTGAGCTCCTATAATTCACCCCTCCACTTT.

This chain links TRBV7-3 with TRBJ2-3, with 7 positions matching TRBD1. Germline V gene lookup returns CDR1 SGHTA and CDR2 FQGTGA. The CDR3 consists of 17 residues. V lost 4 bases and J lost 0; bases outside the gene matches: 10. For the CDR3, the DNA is TGTGCCAGCAGCTCTACCGGGACAGCATCTAGCACAGATACGCAGTATTTT. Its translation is CASSSTGTASSTDTQYF. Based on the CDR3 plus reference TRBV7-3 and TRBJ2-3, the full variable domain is GAGVSQTPSNKVTEKGKYVELRCDPISGHTALYWYRQSLGQGPEFLIYFQGTGAADDSGLPNDRFFAVRPEGSVSTLKIQRTERGDSAVYLCASSSTGTASSTDTQYFGPGTRLTVL.

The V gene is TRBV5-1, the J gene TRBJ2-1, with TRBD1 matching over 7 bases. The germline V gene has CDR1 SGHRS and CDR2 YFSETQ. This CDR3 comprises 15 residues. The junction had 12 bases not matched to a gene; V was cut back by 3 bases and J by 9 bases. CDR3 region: CASSWVGGGGSEQFF. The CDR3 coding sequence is TGCGCCAGCAGCTGGGTAGGGGGCGGTGGTAGTGAGCAGTTCTTC.